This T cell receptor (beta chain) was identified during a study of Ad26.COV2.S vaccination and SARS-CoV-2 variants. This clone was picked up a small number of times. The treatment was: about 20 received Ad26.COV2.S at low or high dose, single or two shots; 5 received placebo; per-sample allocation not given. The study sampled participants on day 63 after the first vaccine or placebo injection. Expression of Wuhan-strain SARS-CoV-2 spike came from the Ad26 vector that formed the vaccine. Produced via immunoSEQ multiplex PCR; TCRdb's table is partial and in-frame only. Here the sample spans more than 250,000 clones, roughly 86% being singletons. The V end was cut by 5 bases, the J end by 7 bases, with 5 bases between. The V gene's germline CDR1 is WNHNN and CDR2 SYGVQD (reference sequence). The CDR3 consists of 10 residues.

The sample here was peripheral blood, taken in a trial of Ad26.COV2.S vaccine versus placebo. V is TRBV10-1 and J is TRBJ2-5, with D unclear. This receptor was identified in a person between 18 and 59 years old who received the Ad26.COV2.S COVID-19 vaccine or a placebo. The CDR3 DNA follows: TGCGCCAGCAGTAAGGGGACCCAGTACTTC. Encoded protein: CASSKGTQYF.